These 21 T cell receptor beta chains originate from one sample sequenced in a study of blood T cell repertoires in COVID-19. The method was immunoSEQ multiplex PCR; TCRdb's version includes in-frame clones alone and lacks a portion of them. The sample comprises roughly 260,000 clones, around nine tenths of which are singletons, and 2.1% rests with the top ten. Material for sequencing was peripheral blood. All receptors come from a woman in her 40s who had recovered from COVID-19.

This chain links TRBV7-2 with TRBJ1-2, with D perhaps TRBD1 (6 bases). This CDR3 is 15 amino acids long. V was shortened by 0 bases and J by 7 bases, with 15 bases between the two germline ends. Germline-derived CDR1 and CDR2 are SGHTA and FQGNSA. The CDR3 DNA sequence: TGTGCCAGCAGCTTAGCGCTCAACAGGGAAGTTGGCTACACCTTC. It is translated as CASSLALNREVGYTF.

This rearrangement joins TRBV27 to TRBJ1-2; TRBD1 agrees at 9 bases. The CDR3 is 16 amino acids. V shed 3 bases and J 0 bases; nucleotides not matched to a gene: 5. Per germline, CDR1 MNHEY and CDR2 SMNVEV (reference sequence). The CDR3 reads CASSLGQGGPNYGYTF. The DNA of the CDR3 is TGTGCCAGCAGTTTGGGACAGGGAGGGCCTAACTATGGCTACACCTTC.

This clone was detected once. CDR3 DNA sequence: TGTGCCAGCAGCTTAAACGGGGTACAGGGAACCGGGGAGCTGTTTTTT. Protein sequence: CASSLNGVQGTGELFF. This chain uses TRBV7-3 with TRBJ2-2; tentative D call: TRBD1 (6 bases). CDR3 length: 16 amino acids. V lost 1 base, J lost 5 bases, and 14 bases lay in between. From germline, CDR1 is SGHTA and CDR2 FQGTGA.

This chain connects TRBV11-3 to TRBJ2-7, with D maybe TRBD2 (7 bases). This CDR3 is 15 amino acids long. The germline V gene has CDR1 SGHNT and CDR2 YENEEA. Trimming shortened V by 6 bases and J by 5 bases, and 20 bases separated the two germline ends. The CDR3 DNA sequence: TGTGCCAGCAGTACCCAGGGAAGGGGGGGCGACGAGCAGTACTTC. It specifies CASSTQGRGGDEQYF.

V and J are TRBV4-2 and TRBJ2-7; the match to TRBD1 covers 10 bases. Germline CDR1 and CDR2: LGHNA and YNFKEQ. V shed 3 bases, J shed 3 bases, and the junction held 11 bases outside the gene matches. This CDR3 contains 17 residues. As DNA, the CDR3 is TGTGCCAGCAGCCAGATGGGCGGGGGGACAGGGGTCTACGAGCAGTACTTC. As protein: CASSQMGGGTGVYEQYF.

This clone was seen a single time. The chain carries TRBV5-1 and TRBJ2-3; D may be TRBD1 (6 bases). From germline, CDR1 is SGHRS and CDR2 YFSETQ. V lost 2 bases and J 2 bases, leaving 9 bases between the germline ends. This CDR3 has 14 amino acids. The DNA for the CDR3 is TGCGCCAGCAGCTTTAACAGGGACACAGATACGCAGTATTTT. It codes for CASSFNRDTDTQYF.

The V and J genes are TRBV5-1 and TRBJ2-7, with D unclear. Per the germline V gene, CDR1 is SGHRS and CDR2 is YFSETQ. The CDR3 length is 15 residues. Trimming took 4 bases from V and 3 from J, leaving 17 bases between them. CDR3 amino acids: CASSESGEPHYEQYF. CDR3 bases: TGCGCCAGCAGCGAGTCTGGAGAACCACACTACGAGCAGTACTTC.

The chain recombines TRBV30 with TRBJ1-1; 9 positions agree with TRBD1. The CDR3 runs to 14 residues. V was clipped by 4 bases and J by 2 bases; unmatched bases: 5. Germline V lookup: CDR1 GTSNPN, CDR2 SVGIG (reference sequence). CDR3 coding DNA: TGTGCCTGGACCTCGGACAGGGGAAACACTGAAGCTTTCTTT. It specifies CAWTSDRGNTEAFF. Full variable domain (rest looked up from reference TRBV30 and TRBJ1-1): SQTIHQWPATLVQPVGSPLSLECTVEGTSNPNLYWYRQAAGRGLQLLFYSVGIGQISSEVPQNLSASRPQDRQFILSSKKLLLSDSGFYLCAWTSDRGNTEAFFGQGTRLTVV.

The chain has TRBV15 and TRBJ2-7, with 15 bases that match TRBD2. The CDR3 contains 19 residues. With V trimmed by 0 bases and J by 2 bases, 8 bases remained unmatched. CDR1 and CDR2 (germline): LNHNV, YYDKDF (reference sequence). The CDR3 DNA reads TGTGCCACCAGCAGAGATAGTGGACTAGCGGGAGGGCCCGCCTACGAGCAGTACTTC. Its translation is CATSRDSGLAGGPAYEQYF.

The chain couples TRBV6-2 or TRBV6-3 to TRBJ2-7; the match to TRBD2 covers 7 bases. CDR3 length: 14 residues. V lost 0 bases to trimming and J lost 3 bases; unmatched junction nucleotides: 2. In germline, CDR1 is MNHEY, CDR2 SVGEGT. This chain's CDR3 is CASSYSLANYEQYF. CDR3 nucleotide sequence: TGTGCCAGCAGTTACTCACTAGCGAACTACGAGCAGTACTTC.

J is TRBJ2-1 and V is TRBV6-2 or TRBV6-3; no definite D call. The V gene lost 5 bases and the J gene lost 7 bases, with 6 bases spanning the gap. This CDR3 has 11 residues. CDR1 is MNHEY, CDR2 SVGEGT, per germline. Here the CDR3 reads CASSPRNEQFF. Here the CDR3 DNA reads TGTGCCAGCAGTCCGAGGAATGAGCAGTTCTTC.

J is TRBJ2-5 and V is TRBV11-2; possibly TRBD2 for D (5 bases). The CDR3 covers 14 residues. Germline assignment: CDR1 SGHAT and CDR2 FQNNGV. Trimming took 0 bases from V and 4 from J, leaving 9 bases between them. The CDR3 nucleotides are TGTGCCAGCAGCTTAGAACGGGGATCAGAGACCCAGTACTTC. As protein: CASSLERGSETQYF.

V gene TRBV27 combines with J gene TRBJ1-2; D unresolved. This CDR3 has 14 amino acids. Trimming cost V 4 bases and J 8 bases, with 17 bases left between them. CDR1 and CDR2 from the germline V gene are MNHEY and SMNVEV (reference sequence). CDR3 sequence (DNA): TGTGCCAGCAGTTCGGGTCTTCTCGAAGGAGGCTACACCTTC. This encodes CASSSGLLEGGYTF.

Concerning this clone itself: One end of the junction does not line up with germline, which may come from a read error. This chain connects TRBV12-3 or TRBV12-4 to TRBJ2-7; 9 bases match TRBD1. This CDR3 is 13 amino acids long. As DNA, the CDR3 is TGTGCCAGCAGGTTTACCGGACAGGGGCTAGGGGACTTC. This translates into CASRFTGQGLGDF.

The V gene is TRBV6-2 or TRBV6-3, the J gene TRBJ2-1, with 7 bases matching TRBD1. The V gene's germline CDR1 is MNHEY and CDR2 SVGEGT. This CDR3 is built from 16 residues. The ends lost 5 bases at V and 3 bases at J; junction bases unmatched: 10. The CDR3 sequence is CASSPSRGNFYNEQFF. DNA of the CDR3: TGTGCCAGCAGTCCCTCCAGGGGGAACTTCTACAATGAGCAGTTCTTC.

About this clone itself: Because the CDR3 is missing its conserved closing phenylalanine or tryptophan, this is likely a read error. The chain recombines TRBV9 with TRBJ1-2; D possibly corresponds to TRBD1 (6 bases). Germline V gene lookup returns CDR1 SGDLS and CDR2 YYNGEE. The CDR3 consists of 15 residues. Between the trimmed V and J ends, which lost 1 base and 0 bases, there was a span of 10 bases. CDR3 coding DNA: TGTGCCAGCAGCGTATCACAGGGAGCTAACTATGGCTACACCCTC. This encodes CASSVSQGANYGYTL.

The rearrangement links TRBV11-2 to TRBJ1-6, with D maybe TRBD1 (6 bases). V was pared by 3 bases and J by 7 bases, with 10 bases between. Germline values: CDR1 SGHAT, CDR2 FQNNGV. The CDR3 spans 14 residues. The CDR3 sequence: CASSFPGHNSPLHF. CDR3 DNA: TGTGCCAGCAGCTTCCCGGGACACAATTCACCCCTCCACTTT. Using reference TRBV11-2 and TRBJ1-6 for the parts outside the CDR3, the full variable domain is EAGVAQSPRYKIIEKRQSVAFWCNPISGHATLYWYQQILGQGPKLLIQFQNNGVVDDSQLPKDRFSAERLKGVDSTLKIQPAKLEDSAVYLCASSFPGHNSPLHFGNGTRLTVT.

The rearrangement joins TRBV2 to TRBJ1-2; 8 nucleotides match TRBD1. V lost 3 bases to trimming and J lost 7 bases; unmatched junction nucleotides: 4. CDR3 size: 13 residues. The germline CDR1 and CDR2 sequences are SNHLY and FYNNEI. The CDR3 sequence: CASSETRGPGYTF. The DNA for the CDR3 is TGTGCCAGCAGTGAGACCAGGGGGCCTGGCTACACCTTC.

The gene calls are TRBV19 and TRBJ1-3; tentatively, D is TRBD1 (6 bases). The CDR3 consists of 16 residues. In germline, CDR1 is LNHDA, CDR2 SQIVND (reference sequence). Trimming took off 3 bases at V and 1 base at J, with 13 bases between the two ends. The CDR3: CASSIARQDSGNTIYF. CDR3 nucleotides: TGTGCCAGTAGTATTGCCAGACAGGATTCTGGAAACACCATATATTTT.

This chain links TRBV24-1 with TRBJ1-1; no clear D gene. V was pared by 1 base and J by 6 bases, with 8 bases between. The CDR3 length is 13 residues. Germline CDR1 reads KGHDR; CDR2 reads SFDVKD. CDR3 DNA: TGTGCCACCAGTGATTTCGGGTTTTCTGAAGCTTTCTTT. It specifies CATSDFGFSEAFF.

This CDR3 is CASSQGRTGLGDSPLHF. The DNA of the CDR3 is TGTGCCAGCAGCCAAGGGAGGACTGGCCTGGGAGACTCACCCCTCCACTTT. This sequence joins TRBV3-1 (or the pseudogene TRBV3-2) and TRBJ1-6; the D is unclear. Germline CDR1 and CDR2: LGHDT and YNNKEL (reference sequence). Trimming stripped 1 base from V and 10 bases from J, with 20 bases between. This CDR3 is built from 17 residues.